A selection of T cell receptor beta chains follows, all from one sample in a study of blood T cells in healthy people across ages. Each CDR3 protein gets one entry after TCRdb re-called the 5' RACE reads with MiXCR. The sample consists of hundreds of thousands of distinct CDR3 sequences, around two fifths of them appearing once. The specimen sequenced was blood. These receptors all come from a man aged 55 to 70 in good health. CDR3s include the opening cysteine and the closing phenylalanine or tryptophan. A D gene is named only where the DNA matches it firmly. Where a row states a size, it is once, few, many or the class of an expanded clone; other rows omit it.

15	TRBJ1-1	TRBV7-2	few	TRBD1	TGTGCCAGCAGCTTAGCTCGAGGGACAGGGGGTGAAGCTTTCTTT	CASSLARGTGGEAFF
15	TRBJ1-5	TRBV27	.	.	TGTGCCAGCAGTCCAACAGGGTTCGGTAATCAGCCCCAGCATTTT	CASSPTGFGNQPQHF
15	TRBJ2-7	TRBV4-3	few	TRBD2	TGCGCCAGCAGCCAAATACGAGCGGGGGGGCTCGAGCAGTACTTC	CASSQIRAGGLEQYF
16	TRBJ2-6	TRBV10-3	.	.	TGTGCCATCAGACACAGGGATTTCTCTGGGGCCAACGTCCTGACTTTC	CAIRHRDFSGANVLTF
13	TRBJ1-2	TRBV6-2/TRBV6-3	few	.	TGTGCCAGCAGCCGACAGAAAGACTATGGCTACACCTTC	CASSRQKDYGYTF
12	TRBJ2-2	TRBV2	.	.	TGTGCCAGCAGTGGACACTCCGGGGAGCTGTTTTTT	CASSGHSGELFF
16	TRBJ2-7	TRBV7-2	many	TRBD1	TGTGCCAGCGCCCGGGGTCCCGGGACAGGGGACAACGAGCAGTACTTC	CASARGPGTGDNEQYF
15	TRBJ1-1	TRBV14	.	.	TGTGCCAGCAGCCAAGGACCGGGGTGGGACCCTGAAGCTTTCTTT	CASSQGPGWDPEAFF
16	TRBJ1-2	TRBV5-4	.	.	TGTGCCAGCAGCCGTGAGCAGGGGACAACTAACTATGGCTACACCTTC	CASSREQGTTNYGYTF
20	TRBJ2-7	TRBV20-1	.	.	TGCAGTGCCCACCTTGGGCCAGGGAAAACTACAGGTACCTCCTACAATGAGCAGTACTTC	CSAHLGPGKTTGTSYNEQYF
15	TRBJ2-1	TRBV6-1	.	.	TGTGCCAGCAGTGCGGGGCTCATCCAATACAATGAGCAGTTCTTC	CASSAGLIQYNEQFF
14	TRBJ2-3	TRBV29-1	.	.	TGCAGCGTTGATTCCATCACTAGCACAGATACGCAGTATTTT	CSVDSITSTDTQYF
13	TRBJ1-4	TRBV7-2	.	.	TGTGCCAGCAGCTTCCCGGCGGGGGAAAAACTGTTTTTT	CASSFPAGEKLFF
13	TRBJ2-7	TRBV12-3/TRBV12-4	many	TRBD1	TGTGCCAGCAGCCAGGGGACAGCTTACGAGCAGTACTTC	CASSQGTAYEQYF
15	TRBJ2-5	TRBV6-6	few	TRBD1	TGTGCCAGCAGCATCGGGACAGGGCATGGGGAGACCCAGTACTTC	CASSIGTGHGETQYF
15	TRBJ2-1	TRBV2	.	TRBD1	TGTGCCAGCAGCGAAGGACAGGGGTACCACAATGAGCAGTTCTTC	CASSEGQGYHNEQFF
13	TRBJ2-7	TRBV29-1	.	.	TGCAGCGTTGGGGGCAGGGAGTCCTACGAGCAGTACTTC	CSVGGRESYEQYF
14	TRBJ2-7	TRBV6-2/TRBV6-3	.	.	TGTGCCAGCAACGGGCCTGGCAGGACCTACGAGCAGTACTTC	CASNGPGRTYEQYF
16	TRBJ2-1	TRBV4-1	.	.	TGCGCCAGCAGCCAAGTCGACATGATAACCTACAATGAGCAGTTCTTC	CASSQVDMITYNEQFF
13	TRBJ2-1	TRBV7-2	.	TRBD2	TGTGCCAGCAGCCCTACTAGCGGGGGGGCGCCGTTCTTC	CASSPTSGGAPFF
15	TRBJ2-7	TRBV3-1	few	.	TGTGCCAGCAGCCAAGGACAGGTTCTCTCCTACGAGCAGTACTTC	CASSQGQVLSYEQYF
14	TRBJ2-2	TRBV3-1	.	.	TGTGCCAGCAGCCAAGTAAATCCGGGCGGGGAGCTGTTTTTT	CASSQVNPGGELFF
15	TRBJ2-7	TRBV7-3	.	TRBD2	TGTGCCAGCAGCTCGGGACTAGCGGGGGAGTACGAGCAGTACTTC	CASSSGLAGEYEQYF
18	TRBJ1-5	TRBV6-2/TRBV6-3	.	.	TGTGCCAGCAGTTACCCACAAACAGGCTACCAAGACAATCAGCCCCAGCATTTT	CASSYPQTGYQDNQPQHF
14	TRBJ1-2	TRBV20-1	.	.	TGCAGTGCTAGAGAAAGTGCGACAGTCTATGGCTACACCTTC	CSARESATVYGYTF
15	TRBJ2-1	TRBV7-2	.	.	TGTGCCAGCAGCTTTGACGGAACACCAGGAAGGGGGCAGTTCTTC	CASSFDGTPGRGQFF
13	TRBJ2-1	TRBV2	few	TRBD2	TGTGCCAGCACTGGACTAGACGTCAATGAGCAGTTCTTC	CASTGLDVNEQFF
17	TRBJ2-1	TRBV4-3	.	.	TGCGCCAGCAGCCAAGATCCTAGGGGAACGGTGGTCAATGAGCAGTTCTTC	CASSQDPRGTVVNEQFF
17	TRBJ2-5	TRBV5-1	.	TRBD2	TGCGCCAGCAGCTTGACACTAGCGGGGGGGCCTCCGGATGAGCAGTACTTC	CASSLTLAGGPPDEQYF
15	TRBJ1-5	TRBV30	.	.	TGTGCCTGGAGTCGGCGGGGACAAATCAATCAGCCCCAGCATTTT	CAWSRRGQINQPQHF
15	TRBJ1-6	TRBV7-8	few	.	TGTGCCAGCAGCACCCGACAGGACATCCGATCACCCCTCCACTTT	CASSTRQDIRSPLHF
16	TRBJ2-1	TRBV24-1	.	TRBD2	TGTGCCACCAGTGCCTCTGAGCGGGGTTCCTACAATGAGCAGTTCTTC	CATSASERGSYNEQFF
21	TRBJ2-1	TRBV4-3	.	TRBD2	TGCGCCAGCAGCCAAGCTCGTCCCGGGACTAGCGGGGGACGAACCTCCAATGAGCAGTTCTTC	CASSQARPGTSGGRTSNEQFF
11	TRBJ2-7	TRBV27	.	.	TGTGCCAGCGGATGGAGGGGGGAGCAGTACTTC	CASGWRGEQYF
14	TRBJ2-1	TRBV5-1	few	TRBD1	TGCGCCAGCAACCCGGGACAGGTGGACAATGAGCAGTTCTTC	CASNPGQVDNEQFF
15	TRBJ1-2	TRBV4-3	few	TRBD1	TGCGCCAGCAGCCAAGGAGCAGGGGGAGTAGCTGGCTACACCTTC	CASSQGAGGVAGYTF
15	TRBJ1-2	TRBV6-2/TRBV6-3	.	TRBD1	TGTGCCAGCAGTACGGGGACAGCTACTAACCATGGCTACACCTTC	CASSTGTATNHGYTF
15	TRBJ1-2	TRBV28	once	TRBD1	TGTGCCAGCCTGGGAGGGGGCTTCTTTTCATATGGCTACACCTTC	CASLGGGFFSYGYTF
15	TRBJ1-2	TRBV20-1	.	.	TGCAGTGCTAGAGATCAGGGCAGGGCCAACTATGGCTACACCTTC	CSARDQGRANYGYTF
14	TRBJ1-6	TRBV20-1	once	.	TGCGGTGCTCAACCGGGCCCAAAGGATTCACCCCTCCACTTT	CGAQPGPKDSPLHF
10	TRBJ2-7	TRBV6-4	few	.	TGTGCCAGCAGTAGAAGAGTCCGGTACTTC	CASSRRVRYF
15	TRBJ2-1	TRBV6-2/TRBV6-3	.	TRBD1	TGTGCCAGCAGTGAGGACAGGGCGGCATACAATGAGCAGTTCTTC	CASSEDRAAYNEQFF
16	TRBJ2-1	TRBV28	.	TRBD1	TGTGCCAGCAGTATCACCGGGACAGTGAAATACAATGAGCAGTTCTTC	CASSITGTVKYNEQFF
13	TRBJ2-7	TRBV5-1	.	.	TGCGCCAGCTCCCAGGGGCCGACCGCCGAGCAGTACTTC	CASSQGPTAEQYF
14	TRBJ2-7	TRBV6-2/TRBV6-3	few	.	TGTGCCAGCAGTTATTCCTCAGGGCCCTACGAGCAGTACTTC	CASSYSSGPYEQYF
14	TRBJ2-7	TRBV6-2/TRBV6-3	.	TRBD1	TGTGCCAGCAGTTATGGGGACAGGGTCGGCGAGCAGTACTTC	CASSYGDRVGEQYF
17	TRBJ2-5	TRBV3-1	.	TRBD1	TGTGCCAGCAGCCCCCGGACAGGGGGCATGGGAAAAGAGACCCAGTACTTC	CASSPRTGGMGKETQYF
16	TRBJ2-1	TRBV7-2	.	TRBD2	TGTGCCAGCAGCTTACTAGCGGGGGGGCCTTGGAATGAGCAGTTCTTC	CASSLLAGGPWNEQFF
16	TRBJ2-7	TRBV6-2/TRBV6-3	.	.	TGTGCCAGCAGTTACTCTTTTGGGGGGAACTCCTACGAGCAGTACTTC	CASSYSFGGNSYEQYF
15	TRBJ2-1	TRBV12-3/TRBV12-4	few	TRBD1	TGTGCCAGCAGCAAAACACAGGGGCTGTACAATGAGCAGTTCTTC	CASSKTQGLYNEQFF
17	TRBJ2-1	TRBV5-1	.	TRBD1	TGCGCCAGCAGCTCAAACCCACCGGGACAGGGAGACAATGAGCAGTTCTTC	CASSSNPPGQGDNEQFF
16	TRBJ2-3	TRBV5-1	few	TRBD1	TGCGCCAGCAGCCGAACTGGACAGGGAAGAGTAGATACGCAGTATTTT	CASSRTGQGRVDTQYF
15	TRBJ2-5	TRBV3-1	.	.	TGTGCCAGCAGCCAAGACAGCATTCCGAGCGGGACCCAGTACTTC	CASSQDSIPSGTQYF
12	TRBJ2-1	TRBV7-9	once	.	TGTGCCAGCACCACCGGGACAAGTGAGCAGTTCTTC	CASTTGTSEQFF
15	TRBJ1-2	TRBV3-1	.	TRBD1	TGTGCCAGCAGCAAAACGACAGGGGGCGCGTATGGCTACACCTTC	CASSKTTGGAYGYTF